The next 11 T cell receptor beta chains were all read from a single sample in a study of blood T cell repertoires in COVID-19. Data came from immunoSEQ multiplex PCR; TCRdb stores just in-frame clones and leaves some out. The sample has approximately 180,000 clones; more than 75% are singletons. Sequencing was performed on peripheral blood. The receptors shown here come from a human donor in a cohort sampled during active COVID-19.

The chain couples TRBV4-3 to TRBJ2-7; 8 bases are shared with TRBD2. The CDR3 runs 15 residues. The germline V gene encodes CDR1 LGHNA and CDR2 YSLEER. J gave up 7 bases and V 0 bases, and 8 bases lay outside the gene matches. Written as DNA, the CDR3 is TGCGCCAGCAGCCAAGATGCGGGCGGGGGGTTGGAGCAGTACTTC. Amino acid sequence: CASSQDAGGGLEQYF.

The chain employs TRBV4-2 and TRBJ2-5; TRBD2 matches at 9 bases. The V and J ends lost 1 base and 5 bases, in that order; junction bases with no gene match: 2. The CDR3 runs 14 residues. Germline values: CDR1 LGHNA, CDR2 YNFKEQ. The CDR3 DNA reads TGTGCCAGCAGCCAAGTTAGCGGGAGTGAGACCCAGTACTTC. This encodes CASSQVSGSETQYF.

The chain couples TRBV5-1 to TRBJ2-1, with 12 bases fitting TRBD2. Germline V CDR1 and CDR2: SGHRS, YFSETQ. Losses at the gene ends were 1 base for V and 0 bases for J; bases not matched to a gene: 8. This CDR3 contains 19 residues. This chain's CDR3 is CASSLPTSGGISSYNEQFF. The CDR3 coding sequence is TGCGCCAGCAGCTTGCCCACTAGCGGGGGGATCAGCTCCTACAATGAGCAGTTCTTC.

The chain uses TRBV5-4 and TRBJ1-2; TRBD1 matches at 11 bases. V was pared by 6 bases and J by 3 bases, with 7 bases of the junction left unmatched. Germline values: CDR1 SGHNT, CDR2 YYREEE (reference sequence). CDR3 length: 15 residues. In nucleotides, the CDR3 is TGTGCCAGCACCTACATGGGACAGGGGGACTATGGCTACACCTTC. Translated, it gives CASTYMGQGDYGYTF.

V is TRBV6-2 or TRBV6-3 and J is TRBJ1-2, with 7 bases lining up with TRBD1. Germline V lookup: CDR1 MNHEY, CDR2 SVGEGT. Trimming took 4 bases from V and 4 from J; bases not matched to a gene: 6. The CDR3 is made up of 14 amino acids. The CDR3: CASSFGTASYGYTF. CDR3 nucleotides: TGTGCCAGCAGTTTCGGGACAGCCTCCTATGGCTACACCTTC.

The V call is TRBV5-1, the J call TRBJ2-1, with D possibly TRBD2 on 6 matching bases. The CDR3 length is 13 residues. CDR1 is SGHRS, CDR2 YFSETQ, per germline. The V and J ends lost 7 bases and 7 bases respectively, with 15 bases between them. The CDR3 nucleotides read TGCGCCAGCGCGGAGGGGCACAAGAATGAGCAGTTCTTC. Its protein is CASAEGHKNEQFF.

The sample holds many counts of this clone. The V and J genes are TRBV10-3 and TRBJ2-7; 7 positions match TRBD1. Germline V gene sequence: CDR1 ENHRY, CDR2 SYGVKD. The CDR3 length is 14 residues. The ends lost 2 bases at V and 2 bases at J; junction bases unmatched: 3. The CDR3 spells CAISEPDRTYEQYF. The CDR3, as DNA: TGTGCCATCAGTGAGCCGGACAGGACCTACGAGCAGTACTTC.

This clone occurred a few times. CDR3 sequence (DNA): TGTGCCAGCAGTAAACCAGGCCTCGAGCAGTACTTC. Translating gives CASSKPGLEQYF. The rearrangement links TRBV7-2 to TRBJ2-7, with D uncertain. Trimming pared 6 bases from V and 6 bases from J, leaving 12 bases between. There are 12 residues in the CDR3. The V gene's germline CDR1 is SGHTA and CDR2 FQGNSA. Combining the CDR3 with reference TRBV7-2 and TRBJ2-7 gives the whole variable domain GAGVSQSPSNKVTEKGKDVELRCDPISGHTALYWYRQSLGQGLEFLIYFQGNSAPDKSGLPSDRFSAERTGGSVSTLTIQRTQQEDSAVYLCASSKPGLEQYFGPGTRLTVT.

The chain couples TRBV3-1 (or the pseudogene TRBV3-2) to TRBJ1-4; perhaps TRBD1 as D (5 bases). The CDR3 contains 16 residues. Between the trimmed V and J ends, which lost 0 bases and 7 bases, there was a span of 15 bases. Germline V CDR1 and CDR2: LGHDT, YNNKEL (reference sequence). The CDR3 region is CASSQEQAGRTEKLFF. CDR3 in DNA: TGTGCCAGCAGCCAAGAGCAGGCAGGGCGTACTGAAAAACTGTTTTTT.

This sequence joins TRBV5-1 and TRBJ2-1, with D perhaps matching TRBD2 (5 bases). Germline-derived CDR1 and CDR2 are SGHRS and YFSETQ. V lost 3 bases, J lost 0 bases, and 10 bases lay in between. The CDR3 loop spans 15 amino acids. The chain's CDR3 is CASSSTGSSYNEQFF. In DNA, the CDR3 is TGCGCCAGCAGCTCGACGGGGAGCTCCTACAATGAGCAGTTCTTC. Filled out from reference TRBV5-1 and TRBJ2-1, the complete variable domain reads KAGVTQTPRYLIKTRGQQVTLSCSPISGHRSVSWYQQTPGQGLQFLFEYFSETQRNKGNFPGRFSGRQFSNSRSEMNVSTLELGDSALYLCASSSTGSSYNEQFFGPGTRLTVL.

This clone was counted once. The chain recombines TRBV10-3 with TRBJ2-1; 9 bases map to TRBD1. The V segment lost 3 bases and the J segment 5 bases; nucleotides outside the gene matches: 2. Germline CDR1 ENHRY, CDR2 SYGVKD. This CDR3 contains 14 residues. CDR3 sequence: CAISDDRGNNEQFF. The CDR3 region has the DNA TGTGCCATCAGTGATGACAGGGGGAACAATGAGCAGTTCTTC.